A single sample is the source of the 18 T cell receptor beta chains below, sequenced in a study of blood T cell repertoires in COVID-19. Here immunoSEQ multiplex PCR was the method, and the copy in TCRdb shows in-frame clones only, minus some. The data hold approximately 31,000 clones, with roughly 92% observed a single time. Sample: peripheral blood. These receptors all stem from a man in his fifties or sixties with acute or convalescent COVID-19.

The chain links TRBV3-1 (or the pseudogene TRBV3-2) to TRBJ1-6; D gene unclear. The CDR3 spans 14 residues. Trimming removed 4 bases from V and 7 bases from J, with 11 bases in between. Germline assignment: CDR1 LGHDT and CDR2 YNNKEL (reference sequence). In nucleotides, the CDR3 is TGTGCCAGCAGCCTAGCGGTAAAAAATTCACCCCTCCACTTT. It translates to CASSLAVKNSPLHF.

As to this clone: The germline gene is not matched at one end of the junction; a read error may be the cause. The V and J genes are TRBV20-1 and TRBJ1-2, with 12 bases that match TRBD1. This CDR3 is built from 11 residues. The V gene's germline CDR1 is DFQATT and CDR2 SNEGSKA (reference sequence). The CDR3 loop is CSAEGQGARVF. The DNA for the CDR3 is TGCAGTGCTGAGGGACAGGGGGCGCGAGTGTTC.

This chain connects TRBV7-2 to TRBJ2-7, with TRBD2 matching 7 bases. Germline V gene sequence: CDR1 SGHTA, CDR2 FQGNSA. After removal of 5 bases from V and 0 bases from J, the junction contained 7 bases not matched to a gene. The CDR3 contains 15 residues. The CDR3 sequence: CASSINGGSSYEQYF. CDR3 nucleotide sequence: TGTGCCAGCAGCATTAACGGGGGGAGCTCCTACGAGCAGTACTTC.

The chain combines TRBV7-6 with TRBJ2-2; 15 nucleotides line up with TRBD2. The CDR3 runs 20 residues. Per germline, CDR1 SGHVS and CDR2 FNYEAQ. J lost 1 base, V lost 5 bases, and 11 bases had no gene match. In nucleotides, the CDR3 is TGTGCCAGCAGCCTCCGGACTAGCGGGAGGGCCGTAGTGAACACCGGGGAGCTGTTTTTT. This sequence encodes CASSLRTSGRAVVNTGELFF.

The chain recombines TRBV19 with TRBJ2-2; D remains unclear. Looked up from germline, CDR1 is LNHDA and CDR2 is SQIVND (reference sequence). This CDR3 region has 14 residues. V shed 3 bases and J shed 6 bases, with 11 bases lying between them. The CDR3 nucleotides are TGTGCCAGTAGTATCGCGCGCCGGGCCGGGGAGCTGTTTTTT. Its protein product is CASSIARRAGELFF.

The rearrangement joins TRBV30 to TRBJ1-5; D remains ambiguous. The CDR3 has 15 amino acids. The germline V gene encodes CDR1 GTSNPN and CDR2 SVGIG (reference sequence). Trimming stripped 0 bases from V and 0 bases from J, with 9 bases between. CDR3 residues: CAWSVNSYSNQPQHF. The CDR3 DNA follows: TGTGCCTGGAGTGTTAACTCTTATAGCAATCAGCCCCAGCATTTT.

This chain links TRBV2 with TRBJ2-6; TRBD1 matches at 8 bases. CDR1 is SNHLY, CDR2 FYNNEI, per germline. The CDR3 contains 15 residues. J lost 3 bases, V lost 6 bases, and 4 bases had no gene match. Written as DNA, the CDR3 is TGTGCCAGCAGGGGGACAGGTGTTGGGGCCAACGTCCTGACTTTC. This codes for CASRGTGVGANVLTF.

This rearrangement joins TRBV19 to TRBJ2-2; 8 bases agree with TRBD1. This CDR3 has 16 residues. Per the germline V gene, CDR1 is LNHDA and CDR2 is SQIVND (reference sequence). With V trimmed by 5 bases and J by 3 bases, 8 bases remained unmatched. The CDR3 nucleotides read TGTGCCAGTAGTTTCGCGGACAGGGCGTACACCGGGGAGCTGTTTTTT. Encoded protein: CASSFADRAYTGELFF.

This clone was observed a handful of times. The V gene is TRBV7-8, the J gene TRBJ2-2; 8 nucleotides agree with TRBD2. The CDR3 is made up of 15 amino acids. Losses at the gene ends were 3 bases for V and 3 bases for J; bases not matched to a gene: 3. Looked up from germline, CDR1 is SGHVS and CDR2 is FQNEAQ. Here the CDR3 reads CASSFSGVYTGELFF. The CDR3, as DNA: TGTGCCAGCAGCTTTAGCGGGGTTTACACCGGGGAGCTGTTTTTT.

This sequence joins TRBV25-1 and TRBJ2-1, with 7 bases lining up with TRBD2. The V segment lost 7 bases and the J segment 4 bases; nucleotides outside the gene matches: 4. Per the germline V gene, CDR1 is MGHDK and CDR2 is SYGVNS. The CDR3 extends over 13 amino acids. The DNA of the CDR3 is TGTGCCAGCAAATCAGCGGGGTACAATGAGCAGTTCTTC. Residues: CASKSAGYNEQFF.

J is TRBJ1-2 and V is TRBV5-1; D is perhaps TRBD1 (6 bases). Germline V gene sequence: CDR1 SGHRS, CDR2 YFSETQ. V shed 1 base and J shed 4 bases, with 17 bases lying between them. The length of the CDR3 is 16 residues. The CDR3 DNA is TGCGCCAGCAGCTTGACCCTCCCGGGGGGCTCCTATGGCTACACCTTC. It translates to CASSLTLPGGSYGYTF. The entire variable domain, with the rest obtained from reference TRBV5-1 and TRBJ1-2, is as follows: KAGVTQTPRYLIKTRGQQVTLSCSPISGHRSVSWYQQTPGQGLQFLFEYFSETQRNKGNFPGRFSGRQFSNSRSEMNVSTLELGDSALYLCASSLTLPGGSYGYTFGSGTRLTVV.

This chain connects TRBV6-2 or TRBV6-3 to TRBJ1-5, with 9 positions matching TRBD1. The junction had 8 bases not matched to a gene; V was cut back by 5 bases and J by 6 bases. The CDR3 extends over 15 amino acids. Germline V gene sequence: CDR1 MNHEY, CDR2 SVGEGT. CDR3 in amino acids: CASSIDRGFGQPQHF. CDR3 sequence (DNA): TGTGCCAGCAGTATCGACAGGGGGTTCGGTCAGCCCCAGCATTTT.

For the CDR3, the DNA is TGTGCCAGCAGCTTGGCCCCGACGGGGGGAAACTATGGCTACACCTTC. This gives the protein CASSLAPTGGNYGYTF. This chain joins TRBV5-4 and TRBJ1-2, with a possible D match to TRBD1 (5 bases). This CDR3 region has 16 residues. CDR1 and CDR2 (germline): SGHNT, YYREEE (reference sequence). With 0 bases removed from V and 2 bases from J, the gap between germline ends came to 14 bases.

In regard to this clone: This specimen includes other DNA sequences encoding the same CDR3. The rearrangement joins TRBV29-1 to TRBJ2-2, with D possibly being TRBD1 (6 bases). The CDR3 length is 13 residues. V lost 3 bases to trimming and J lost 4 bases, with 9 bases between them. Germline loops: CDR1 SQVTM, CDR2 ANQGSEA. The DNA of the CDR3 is TGCAGCGTTGACAGGGGCGGCACCGGGGAGCTGTTTTTT. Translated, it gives CSVDRGGTGELFF.

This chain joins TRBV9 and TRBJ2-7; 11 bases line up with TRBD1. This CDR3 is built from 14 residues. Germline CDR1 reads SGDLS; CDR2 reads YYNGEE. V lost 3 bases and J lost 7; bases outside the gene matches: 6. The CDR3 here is CASSGGQGAREQYF. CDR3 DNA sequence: TGTGCCAGCAGCGGAGGACAGGGGGCGCGTGAGCAGTACTTC.

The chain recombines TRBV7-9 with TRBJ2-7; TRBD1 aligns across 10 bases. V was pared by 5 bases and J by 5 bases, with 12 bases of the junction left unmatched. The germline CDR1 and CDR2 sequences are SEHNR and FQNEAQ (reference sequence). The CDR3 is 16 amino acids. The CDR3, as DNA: TGTGCCAGCAGCCCCGCGACGGGACAGGGGTTTAACGAGCAGTACTTC. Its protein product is CASSPATGQGFNEQYF.

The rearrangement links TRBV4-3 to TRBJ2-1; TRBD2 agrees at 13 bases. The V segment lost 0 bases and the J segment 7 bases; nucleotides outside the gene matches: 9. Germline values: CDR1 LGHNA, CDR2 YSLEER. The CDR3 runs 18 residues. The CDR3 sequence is CASSQESPLAGGKNEQFF. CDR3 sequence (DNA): TGCGCCAGCAGCCAAGAGTCGCCACTAGCGGGAGGGAAGAATGAGCAGTTCTTC.

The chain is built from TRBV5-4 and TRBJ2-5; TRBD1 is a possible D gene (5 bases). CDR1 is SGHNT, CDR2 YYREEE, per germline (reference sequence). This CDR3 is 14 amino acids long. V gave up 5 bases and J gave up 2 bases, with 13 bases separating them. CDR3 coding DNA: TGTGCCAGCAGTTACATCGACAGACAAGAGACCCAGTACTTC. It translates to CASSYIDRQETQYF.